Below are 32 T cell receptor beta chains sequenced from a single sample in a study of graft-versus-host responses after intestinal transplantation. Profiling relied on immunoSEQ multiplex PCR, and the TCRdb table lists in-frame clones only, not all of them. The data contain 85,000 to 100,000 clones, about 90% of them singletons. Their specific antigens are unknown. This specimen consisted of unstimulated CD8+ T cells sorted from spleen or lymph node cells, obtained before transplant. These receptors originate from a human donor who was the organ donor for an intestinal transplant.

The genes are TRBV14 and TRBJ2-1; 9 nucleotides agree with TRBD2. V gave up 4 bases and J gave up 7 bases; unmatched junction bases: 14. This CDR3 comprises 17 residues. CDR1 SGHDN and CDR2 FVKESK come from the germline V gene. The DNA for the CDR3 is TGTGCCAGCAGCCTTCTAATATCGGCGGGGGGGCAGAATGAGCAGTTCTTC. This gives the protein CASSLLISAGGQNEQFF.

This chain links TRBV7-2 with TRBJ2-5, with 7 bases lining up with TRBD1. Germline V gene sequence: CDR1 SGHTA, CDR2 FQGNSA. With 5 bases clipped from V and 2 bases from J, the junction kept 2 bases outside the gene matches. CDR3 length: 13 amino acids. The CDR3 loop reads CASSVRGQETQYF. The CDR3 region has the DNA TGTGCCAGCAGCGTCAGGGGGCAAGAGACCCAGTACTTC.

The J gene is TRBJ2-1, the V gene TRBV7-8, with D unresolved. With 6 bases removed from V and 0 bases from J, the gap between germline ends came to 12 bases. Germline V CDR1 and CDR2: SGHVS, FQNEAQ. The CDR3 spans 15 residues. The CDR3 DNA sequence: TGTGCCAGCAGGCTGCACCCTAGCTCCTACAATGAGCAGTTCTTC. This codes for CASRLHPSSYNEQFF. The whole variable domain, remainder taken from reference TRBV7-8 and TRBJ2-1, is GAGVSQSPRYKVAKRGQDVALRCDPISGHVSLFWYQQALGQGPEFLTYFQNEAQLDKSGLPSDRFFAERPEGSVSTLKIQRTQQEDSAVYLCASRLHPSSYNEQFFGPGTRLTVL.

The chain uses TRBV4-1 and TRBJ1-1; no clear D. Trimming stripped 0 bases from V and 1 base from J, with 15 bases between. From germline, CDR1 is MGHRA and CDR2 YSYEKL. The CDR3 length is 17 residues. CDR3 protein: CASSQDRVPRWNTEAFF. CDR3 coding DNA: TGCGCCAGCAGCCAAGATCGAGTTCCCCGATGGAACACTGAAGCTTTCTTT.

This clone appeared a single time. This chain joins TRBV6-1 and TRBJ2-1, with 10 nucleotides matching TRBD2. The CDR3 has 14 residues. Trimming cost V 0 bases and J 12 bases; bases outside gene matches: 5. CDR1 is MNHNS and CDR2 is SASEGT in the germline V gene. The CDR3, as DNA: TGTGCCAGCAGTGAAGCGGCTAGCGGGGGAAGGCAGTTCTTC. Residues: CASSEAASGGRQFF.

The gene calls are TRBV9 and TRBJ2-2; possibly TRBD2 for D (6 bases). The V end lost 1 base, the J end lost 5 bases, and 12 bases lay between the germline ends. The CDR3 loop spans 15 amino acids. CDR1 is SGDLS, CDR2 YYNGEE, per germline. In nucleotides, the CDR3 is TGTGCCAGCAGCGTACGGACGGCGGGGACCGGGGAGCTGTTTTTT. The encoded protein is CASSVRTAGTGELFF.

This clone appeared a single time. The genes are TRBV2 and TRBJ2-4; TRBD2 matches at 9 bases. The germline gives CDR1 SNHLY, CDR2 FYNNEI. The CDR3 has 13 amino acids. V lost 8 bases, J lost 6 bases, and 5 bases stayed unmatched. The CDR3 DNA sequence: TGTGCCAGCGTTAGCGGGAGAGGAAACATTCAGTACTTC. Translated, it gives CASVSGRGNIQYF.

The chain recombines TRBV28 with TRBJ1-5, with D possibly matching TRBD1 (5 bases). CDR3 size: 17 residues. V was pared by 3 bases and J by 3 bases, with 18 bases between. Germline V gene lookup returns CDR1 MDHEN and CDR2 SYDVKM. The CDR3 region is CASSFSRHRWDNQPQHF. As DNA, the CDR3 is TGTGCCAGCAGTTTCTCCCGCCACAGGTGGGACAATCAGCCCCAGCATTTT. The full variable domain, in which reference TRBV28 and TRBJ1-5 provide the parts outside the CDR3, is DVKVTQSSRYLVKRTGEKVFLECVQDMDHENMFWYRQDPGLGLRLIYFSYDVKMKEKGDIPEGYSVSREKKERFSLILESASTNQTSMYLCASSFSRHRWDNQPQHFGDGTRLSIL.

As to this clone: The same CDR3 also results from other DNA sequences found in this sample. This rearrangement joins TRBV28 to TRBJ2-7; 10 positions match TRBD2. J lost 4 bases, V lost 5 bases, and 11 bases had no gene match. The CDR3 is 16 amino acids. From germline, CDR1 is MDHEN and CDR2 SYDVKM. CDR3 loop: CASSQYLAGVLYEQYF. CDR3 DNA sequence: TGTGCCAGCAGTCAATACCTAGCGGGGGTTTTATACGAGCAGTACTTC.

The chain recombines TRBV7-9 with TRBJ2-1; D is perhaps TRBD2 (5 bases). The V and J ends lost 8 bases and 8 bases respectively, with 7 bases between them. The CDR3 spans 10 residues. Germline V gene lookup returns CDR1 SEHNR and CDR2 FQNEAQ (reference sequence). In nucleotides, the CDR3 is TGTGCCAGCTCCGGGGATGAGCAGTTCTTC. Its protein is CASSGDEQFF.

The rearrangement joins TRBV6-1 to TRBJ1-2, with 8 bases fitting TRBD1. Germline CDR1 and CDR2: MNHNS and SASEGT. This CDR3 has 14 residues. The V segment lost 4 bases and the J segment 7 bases; nucleotides outside the gene matches: 8. In DNA, the CDR3 is TGTGCCAGCAGTGCTTCGACAGGGGCTCTTGGCTACACCTTC. It is translated as CASSASTGALGYTF.

CDR3 sequence reads: CASIPPNEDGYTF. For the CDR3, the DNA is TGTGCCAGCATCCCCCCGAATGAGGATGGCTACACCTTC. The gene calls are TRBV7-2 and TRBJ1-2; D gene uncertain. Germline lookup yields CDR1 SGHTA and CDR2 FQGNSA. This CDR3 is 13 amino acids long. V was trimmed by 7 bases and J by 6 bases, leaving 15 bases between them.

J is TRBJ2-4 and V is TRBV7-7; tentative D call: TRBD2 (6 bases). The CDR3 contains 17 residues. Trimming left V 5 bases short and J 0 bases short, with 17 bases between. Germline V gene data show CDR1 as SSHAT and CDR2 as FNYEAQ (reference sequence). The DNA of the CDR3 is TGTGCCAGCAGCCAGATGGGCGGGACCCTAGCCAAAAACATTCAGTACTTC. Its protein is CASSQMGGTLAKNIQYF.

The V and J genes are TRBV4-1 and TRBJ2-7, with TRBD2 matching 12 bases. The CDR3 has 17 residues. Germline V gene data show CDR1 as MGHRA and CDR2 as YSYEKL. V shed 1 base, J shed 6 bases, and the junction held 10 bases outside the gene matches. The CDR3 loop is CASSQVVPSGGVSEQYF. The CDR3 bases are TGCGCCAGCAGCCAAGTAGTTCCTAGCGGGGGGGTTTCCGAGCAGTACTTC.

This clone appeared a single time. The chain couples TRBV9 to TRBJ1-2; D perhaps matches TRBD1 (6 bases). V lost 0 bases to trimming and J lost 3 bases, with 12 bases between them. The length of the CDR3 is 15 residues. The germline gives CDR1 SGDLS, CDR2 YYNGEE. CDR3 coding DNA: TGTGCCAGCAGCGTAGGGGGCCCAGGGGACTATGGCTACACCTTC. Encoded protein: CASSVGGPGDYGYTF.

Here the CDR3 reads CASSQGVSMNTEAFF. CDR3 DNA sequence: TGTGCCAGTAGTCAAGGAGTGTCGATGAACACTGAAGCTTTCTTT. This chain joins TRBV19 and TRBJ1-1; D is unclear. V was clipped by 5 bases and J by 0 bases, with 13 bases between them. The CDR3 extends over 15 amino acids. CDR1 and CDR2 (germline): LNHDA, SQIVND (reference sequence).

This clone was seen a single time. The genes are TRBV9 and TRBJ2-3; a weak D match, TRBD2 (8 bases). The CDR3 runs to 15 residues. From germline, CDR1 is SGDLS and CDR2 YYNGEE. Trimming left V 5 bases short and J 4 bases short, with 17 bases between. As DNA, the CDR3 is TGTGCCAGCAGTTTTAGCGGGACAGAGTCAGATACGCAGTATTTT. This sequence encodes CASSFSGTESDTQYF. The full variable domain, in which reference TRBV9 and TRBJ2-3 provide the parts outside the CDR3, is DSGVTQTPKHLITATGQRVTLRCSPRSGDLSVYWYQQSLDQGLQFLIQYYNGEERAKGNILERFSAQQFPDLHSELNLSSLELGDSALYFCASSFSGTESDTQYFGPGTRLTVL.

The chain recombines TRBV5-6 with TRBJ2-5, with 8 nucleotides matching TRBD1. The last part of the DNA fits TRBJ2-7 better; the J call may be wrong. The CDR3 covers 13 residues. Germline values: CDR1 SGHDT, CDR2 YYEEEE. The CDR3 DNA sequence: TGTGCCAGCAGCTTGACAGGGGGCTACGAGCAGTACTTC. It translates to CASSLTGGYEQYF.

The gene calls are TRBV19 and TRBJ2-3; D unclear. Trimming removed 5 bases from V and 4 bases from J, with 10 bases in between. Looked up from germline, CDR1 is LNHDA and CDR2 is SQIVND (reference sequence). This CDR3 is built from 13 residues. The CDR3 protein is CASSEWLADTQYF. The CDR3 nucleotides read TGTGCCAGTAGTGAGTGGTTGGCAGATACGCAGTATTTT.

V gene TRBV19 combines with J gene TRBJ2-7, with 9 bases aligning to TRBD1. Trimming at V came to 5 bases and at J to 7 bases, leaving 6 bases not matched to a gene. This CDR3 is 13 amino acids long. The germline V gene encodes CDR1 LNHDA and CDR2 SQIVND (reference sequence). The DNA of the CDR3 is TGTGCCAGTAGTTCCGGGACAGGGTTGGAGCAGTACTTC. This gives the protein CASSSGTGLEQYF.

The chain employs TRBV25-1 and TRBJ1-1; possibly TRBD1 for D (6 bases). The ends were cut back, 6 bases at V and 2 bases at J, with 10 bases in the middle. Germline values: CDR1 MGHDK, CDR2 SYGVNS. The CDR3 extends over 13 amino acids. The DNA of the CDR3 is TGTGCCAGCAGCCGAGGGGGAAACACTGAAGCTTTCTTT. Protein: CASSRGGNTEAFF.

This clone was observed a single time. This chain links TRBV10-1 with TRBJ2-5; tentative D call: TRBD2 (5 bases). This CDR3 has 12 residues. Trimming pared 3 bases from V and 4 bases from J, leaving 6 bases between. CDR1 and CDR2 (germline): WNHNN, SYGVQD (reference sequence). The CDR3 DNA sequence: TGCGCCAGCAGTGACGGGGTAGAGACCCAGTACTTC. It specifies CASSDGVETQYF.

This sequence joins TRBV13 and TRBJ1-1; D possibly corresponds to TRBD1 (6 bases). Trimming stripped 5 bases from V and 7 bases from J, with 14 bases between. CDR3 size: 13 residues. CDR1 is PRHDT, CDR2 FYEKMQ, per germline (reference sequence). The CDR3 loop reads CASSKRNRVEAFF. In nucleotides, the CDR3 is TGTGCCAGCAGCAAACGAAACAGGGTTGAAGCTTTCTTT.

As regards this clone: Other DNA sequences in this sample translate to the same CDR3. The V and J genes are TRBV4-1 and TRBJ1-1, with a possible D match to TRBD1 (5 bases). Germline-derived CDR1 and CDR2 are MGHRA and YSYEKL. This CDR3 spans 13 amino acids. Deletions cut 1 base from V and 6 bases from J, with 9 bases between. The DNA for the CDR3 is TGCGCCAGCAGCCAAGGCGGGGGAGCTGAAGCTTTCTTT. Protein: CASSQGGGAEAFF.

The gene calls are TRBV5-1 and TRBJ2-3; D call uncertain. CDR1 and CDR2 (germline): SGHRS, YFSETQ. This CDR3 is built from 13 residues. Trimming stripped 4 bases from V and 3 bases from J, with 9 bases between. CDR3 loop: CASSGTLTDTQYF. DNA for the CDR3: TGCGCCAGCAGCGGCACACTAACAGATACGCAGTATTTT. Supplemented by reference TRBV5-1 and TRBJ2-3, the full variable domain reads KAGVTQTPRYLIKTRGQQVTLSCSPISGHRSVSWYQQTPGQGLQFLFEYFSETQRNKGNFPGRFSGRQFSNSRSEMNVSTLELGDSALYLCASSGTLTDTQYFGPGTRLTVL.

The chain has TRBV7-6 and TRBJ2-7, with TRBD2 identical over 9 bases. From germline, CDR1 is SGHVS and CDR2 FNYEAQ. The CDR3 is made up of 17 amino acids. With V trimmed by 1 base and J by 0 bases, 7 bases remained unmatched. The CDR3: CASSLGLSGGSSYEQYF. The CDR3 nucleotides are TGTGCCAGCAGCTTAGGCTTGAGCGGGGGGAGCTCCTACGAGCAGTACTTC. Filled out from reference TRBV7-6 and TRBJ2-7, the complete variable domain reads GAGVSQSPRYKVTKRGQDVALRCDPISGHVSLYWYRQALGQGPEFLTYFNYEAQQDKSGLPNDRFSAERPEGSISTLTIQRTEQRDSAMYRCASSLGLSGGSSYEQYFGPGTRLTVT.

The rearrangement uses TRBV7-9 and TRBJ2-3, with TRBD1 matching 8 bases. Losses at the gene ends were 5 bases for V and 4 bases for J; bases not matched to a gene: 5. Germline CDR1 and CDR2: SEHNR and FQNEAQ (reference sequence). This CDR3 is built from 14 residues. This CDR3 is CASSGTGGADTQYF. The CDR3 DNA is TGTGCCAGCAGCGGCACAGGGGGTGCAGATACGCAGTATTTT.

The rearrangement joins TRBV15 to TRBJ2-7; a possible D gene is TRBD2 (5 bases). Deletions cut 0 bases from V and 6 bases from J, with 9 bases between. The CDR3 contains 13 residues. The germline gives CDR1 LNHNV, CDR2 YYDKDF (reference sequence). CDR3 sequence: CATSRELRVEQYF. CDR3 nucleotide sequence: TGTGCCACCAGCAGAGAACTGAGGGTCGAGCAGTACTTC.

Only one count was recorded for this clone. This chain connects TRBV11-2 to TRBJ2-1; the D is unclear. From germline, CDR1 is SGHAT and CDR2 FQNNGV. With 1 base removed from V and 6 bases from J, the gap between germline ends came to 4 bases. CDR3 length: 12 amino acids. The CDR3, as DNA: TGTGCCAGCAGCTTAGCATCCAATGAGCAGTTCTTC. Protein product: CASSLASNEQFF.

With respect to this clone: This sample includes further DNA sequences coding for the same CDR3. This chain uses TRBV11-2 with TRBJ2-7; D ambiguous. Trimming cost V 4 bases and J 4 bases, with 5 bases left between them. This CDR3 has 11 residues. CDR1 and CDR2 from the germline V gene are SGHAT and FQNNGV. The CDR3 sequence: CASSSTYEQYF. The CDR3 DNA reads as TGTGCCAGCAGCTCCACTTACGAGCAGTACTTC.

The rearrangement joins TRBV4-1 to TRBJ2-7; D perhaps matches TRBD2 (5 bases). Germline assignment: CDR1 MGHRA and CDR2 YSYEKL. There are 14 residues in the CDR3. V was cut by 4 bases and J by 0 bases, with 10 bases left in between. CDR3 sequence reads: CASSRLALSYEQYF. The CDR3 nucleotides are TGCGCCAGCAGCCGTCTAGCCCTCTCCTACGAGCAGTACTTC.

This clone was observed a few times. V is TRBV25-1 and J is TRBJ2-7; D ambiguous. CDR1 and CDR2 from the germline V gene are MGHDK and SYGVNS. V was clipped by 5 bases and J by 6 bases, with 5 bases between them. The CDR3 length is 10 residues. CDR3 bases: TGTGCCAGCAGTCGGGTCGAGCAGTACTTC. Its protein product is CASSRVEQYF.